This TCR beta chain was documented in a study of cytomegalovirus exposure and HLA in healthy donors. This clone has just a few counts. Its antigen remains unidentified. Study observations and caveats: The TCR clusters that emerged in the first cohort tended, a later analysis found, to co-occur in the approximately 130 validation repertoires. The classifier was said to identify cytomegalovirus status with high specificity and sensitivity. The listing of roughly 160 TCR beta chains classed them as cytomegalovirus-associated.

This table comes from immunoSEQ multiplex PCR, and its TCRdb copy is limited to in-frame clones, with some not included. The table shows over 250,000 clones, with around 85% occurring only once. The sequenced sample consisted of PBMCs. This receptor was identified in a woman between 18 and 30 years old in good health and CMV-seronegative.

The CDR3 sequence is CASSSARGSGELFF. CDR3 DNA: TGTGCCAGCAGTTCGGCCAGGGGTTCCGGGGAGCTGTTTTTT. The genes are TRBV6-5 and TRBJ2-2; D is possibly TRBD1 (6 bases). The CDR3 length is 14 residues. The germline V gene has CDR1 MNHEY and CDR2 SVGAGI. The V and J ends lost 4 bases and 6 bases respectively, with 12 bases between them.